A few counts support the clone carrying this T cell receptor beta chain. Its antigen is not identified. This sample was taken from a study of T-cell reconstitution after alpha-beta-depleted transplantation in children. Unique molecular identifiers were incorporated into the prepared TCRbeta library. TCRdb analysed the PCR reads with MiXCR anew, one entry per CDR3 protein. The sample records some 440,000 distinct CDR3 sequences, around 15% being singletons. Study-wide results and caveats: T-cell counts and diversity at one year following transplant were attributed mainly to newly produced T cells. Several hundred graft clones that had expanded were reportedly the source of alpha-beta T cells about two months after transplant. High day-60 TCRbeta diversity in some patients came from surviving recipient T cells and thymic progenitors.

V shed 1 base and J 3 bases; nucleotides not matched to a gene: 4. This CDR3 contains 16 residues. Looked up from germline, CDR1 is SGHVS and CDR2 is FQNEAQ. The chain carries TRBV7-8 and TRBJ2-2; 8 positions agree with TRBD2. The specimen was PBMCs, mostly from graft donor cells, collected 360 days after TCRalphabeta/CD19-depleted stem cell transplant. This TCR came from a boy less than two years old who had a stem cell transplant for Wiskott-Aldrich syndrome, so the T cells may come from the graft donor. CDR3 sequence reads: CASSLVGGGYTGELFF. In DNA form, the CDR3 reads TGTGCCAGCAGCTTAGTCGGCGGGGGGTACACCGGGGAGCTGTTTTTT.